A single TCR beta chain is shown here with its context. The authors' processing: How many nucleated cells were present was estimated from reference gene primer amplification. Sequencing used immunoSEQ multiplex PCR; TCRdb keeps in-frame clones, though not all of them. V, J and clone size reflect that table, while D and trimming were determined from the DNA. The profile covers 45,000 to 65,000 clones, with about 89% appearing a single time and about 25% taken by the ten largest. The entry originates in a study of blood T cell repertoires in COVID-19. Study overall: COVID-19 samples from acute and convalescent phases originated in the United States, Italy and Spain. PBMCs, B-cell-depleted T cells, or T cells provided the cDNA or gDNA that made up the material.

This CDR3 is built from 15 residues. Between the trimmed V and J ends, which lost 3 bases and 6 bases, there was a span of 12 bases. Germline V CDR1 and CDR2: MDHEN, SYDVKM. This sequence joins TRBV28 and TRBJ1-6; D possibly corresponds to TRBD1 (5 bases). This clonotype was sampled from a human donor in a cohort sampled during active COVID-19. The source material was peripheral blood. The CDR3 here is CASSFQGISNSPLHF. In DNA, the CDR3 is TGTGCCAGCAGTTTCCAGGGTATCAGTAATTCACCCCTCCACTTT.